The next 15 T cell receptor beta chains were all read from a single sample in a study of T cell repertoires and HLA-DP antigens. The repertoire was sequenced with immunoSEQ multiplex PCR; TCRdb's copy has only in-frame clones and lacks some. The sample contains approximately 100,000 clones, 86% of which appear only once. The antigens these receptors bind are not known. Input material: CD4+ T cells from PBMCs. Receptor source: a man aged 50 to 60 in good health and CMV-seronegative.

The CDR3 nucleotides are TGTGCCAGTAGGCGAGGGGGATCTGGGGAGACCCAGTACTTC. Its protein product is CASRRGGSGETQYF. J is TRBJ2-5 and V is TRBV19; D may be TRBD1 (6 bases). Germline CDR1 reads LNHDA; CDR2 reads SQIVND (reference sequence). This CDR3 is 14 amino acids long. V was clipped by 6 bases and J by 5 bases, with 16 bases between them.

The V and J genes are TRBV28 and TRBJ2-4; perhaps TRBD2 as D (6 bases). Trimming removed 2 bases from V and 0 bases from J, with 8 bases in between. Germline CDR1 MDHEN, CDR2 SYDVKM. The CDR3 is 15 residues long. The CDR3 coding sequence is TGTGCCAGCAGTTTAGGAGGGGTAGCCAAAAACATTCAGTACTTC. This sequence encodes CASSLGGVAKNIQYF.

The chain couples TRBV11-3 to TRBJ2-2; D ambiguous. Trimming took off 5 bases at V and 4 bases at J, with 8 bases between the two ends. The germline CDR1 and CDR2 sequences are SGHNT and YENEEA. This CDR3 spans 13 amino acids. The DNA of the CDR3 is TGTGCCAGCAGCGGGGTGGGCACCGGGGAGCTGTTTTTT. Amino acids: CASSGVGTGELFF.

With regard to this clone: Other DNA sequences in the same sample also yield this CDR3. V gene TRBV7-3 combines with J gene TRBJ2-5; a weak D match, TRBD2 (7 bases). Germline lookup yields CDR1 SGHTA and CDR2 FQGTGA. The CDR3 runs 14 residues. V lost 5 bases to trimming and J lost 2 bases, with 12 bases between them. This CDR3 reads CASSPEGGQETQYF. The CDR3 DNA follows: TGTGCCAGCAGCCCCGAGGGGGGGCAAGAGACCCAGTACTTC.

This clone was seen a handful of times. The genes are TRBV7-6 and TRBJ2-5; D is ambiguous. The ends were cut back, 2 bases at V and 3 bases at J, with 16 bases in the middle. Germline V CDR1 and CDR2: SGHVS, FNYEAQ. The CDR3 sequence is 16 residues long. In DNA form, the CDR3 reads TGTGCCAGCAGCTTAATTGCGCCTGTGCTGGAAGAGACCCAGTACTTC. Amino acid sequence: CASSLIAPVLEETQYF.

The chain has TRBV25-1 and TRBJ2-4, with D hard to call. Germline V lookup: CDR1 MGHDK, CDR2 SYGVNS. The CDR3 extends over 13 amino acids. Trimming left V 5 bases short and J 2 bases short, with 7 bases between. The CDR3 protein is CASSLSPKNIQYF. The CDR3 DNA is TGTGCCAGCAGTCTGTCCCCCAAAAACATTCAGTACTTC.

The CDR3 reads CASSYQGAETQYF. CDR3 nucleotide sequence: TGTGCCAGCAGTTACCAGGGGGCTGAGACCCAGTACTTC. The rearrangement joins TRBV6-6 to TRBJ2-5, with 8 positions matching TRBD1. The CDR3 loop spans 13 amino acids. Germline CDR1 reads MNHNY; CDR2 reads SVGAGI (reference sequence). The junction had 1 base not matched to a gene; V was cut back by 2 bases and J by 5 bases.

The chain combines TRBV19 with TRBJ2-3; TRBD2 aligns across 9 bases. The junction had 5 bases not matched to a gene; V was cut back by 5 bases and J by 2 bases. Germline CDR1 reads LNHDA; CDR2 reads SQIVND (reference sequence). The CDR3 consists of 15 residues. The CDR3: CASSPSGGHTDTQYF. CDR3 DNA sequence: TGTGCCAGTAGTCCAAGCGGGGGGCACACAGATACGCAGTATTTT.

The chain carries TRBV7-9 and TRBJ2-1; 9 bases align to TRBD2. V was clipped by 3 bases and J by 5 bases; unmatched bases: 2. This CDR3 is 14 amino acids long. Germline-derived CDR1 and CDR2 are SEHNR and FQNEAQ (reference sequence). This CDR3 is CASSLTSGDNEQFF. CDR3 in DNA: TGTGCCAGCAGCTTGACTAGCGGCGACAATGAGCAGTTCTTC.

The sample holds one count of this clone. J is TRBJ1-5 and V is TRBV19; maybe TRBD1 (5 bases). CDR1 and CDR2 (germline): LNHDA, SQIVND (reference sequence). The V gene lost 5 bases and the J gene lost 2 bases, with 10 bases spanning the gap. This CDR3 is 14 amino acids long. The CDR3 reads CASSQGRGNQPQHF. The DNA of the CDR3 is TGTGCCAGTAGTCAGGGCAGAGGCAATCAGCCCCAGCATTTT.

The chain employs TRBV6-6 and TRBJ1-3; D is possibly TRBD1 (6 bases). The germline CDR1 and CDR2 sequences are MNHNY and SVGAGI (reference sequence). Trimming pared 2 bases from V and 2 bases from J, leaving 13 bases between. The CDR3 covers 16 residues. The CDR3 sequence is CASSYRTGRAGNTIYF. CDR3 nucleotides: TGTGCCAGCAGTTACCGAACAGGGCGTGCTGGAAACACCATATATTTT.

This clone was seen a single time. CDR3 residues: CASSIGSGMGEKLFF. For the CDR3, the DNA is TGTGCCAGTAGTATTGGTTCAGGGATGGGCGAAAAACTGTTTTTT. V usage is TRBV19 and J usage is TRBJ1-4, with D tentatively TRBD1 (5 bases). V lost 3 bases, J lost 8 bases, and 16 bases lay in between. The CDR3 loop spans 15 amino acids. Germline CDR1 LNHDA, CDR2 SQIVND (reference sequence).

This clone was seen only once. CDR3 residues: CASSSQGRQETQYF. CDR3 coding DNA: TGCGCCAGCAGCTCGCAGGGGAGGCAAGAGACCCAGTACTTC. The J gene is TRBJ2-5, the V gene TRBV5-1; D could derive from TRBD1 or TRBD2 (6 bases each). The CDR3 has 14 amino acids. Trimming pared 3 bases from V and 2 bases from J, leaving 11 bases between. Germline CDR1 reads SGHRS; CDR2 reads YFSETQ. Complete variable domain (other parts from reference TRBV5-1 and TRBJ2-5): KAGVTQTPRYLIKTRGQQVTLSCSPISGHRSVSWYQQTPGQGLQFLFEYFSETQRNKGNFPGRFSGRQFSNSRSEMNVSTLELGDSALYLCASSSQGRQETQYFGPGTRLLVL.

This chain uses TRBV18 with TRBJ1-4; 7 bases line up with TRBD1. The CDR3 length is 16 residues. The germline CDR1 and CDR2 sequences are KGHSH and LQKENI. V shed 3 bases and J 0 bases; nucleotides not matched to a gene: 4. This CDR3 is CASSPRQGTTNEKLFF. The CDR3 DNA follows: TGTGCCAGCTCACCCAGACAGGGAACAACTAATGAAAAACTGTTTTTT.

The J gene is TRBJ2-7, the V gene TRBV14; 8 nucleotides match TRBD2. Germline lookup yields CDR1 SGHDN and CDR2 FVKESK. The CDR3 runs 17 residues. With 4 bases clipped from V and 4 bases from J, the junction kept 15 bases outside the gene matches. CDR3 amino acids: CASSRALADINSYEQYF. In DNA form, the CDR3 reads TGTGCCAGCAGCCGTGCACTAGCGGACATAAATTCATACGAGCAGTACTTC.